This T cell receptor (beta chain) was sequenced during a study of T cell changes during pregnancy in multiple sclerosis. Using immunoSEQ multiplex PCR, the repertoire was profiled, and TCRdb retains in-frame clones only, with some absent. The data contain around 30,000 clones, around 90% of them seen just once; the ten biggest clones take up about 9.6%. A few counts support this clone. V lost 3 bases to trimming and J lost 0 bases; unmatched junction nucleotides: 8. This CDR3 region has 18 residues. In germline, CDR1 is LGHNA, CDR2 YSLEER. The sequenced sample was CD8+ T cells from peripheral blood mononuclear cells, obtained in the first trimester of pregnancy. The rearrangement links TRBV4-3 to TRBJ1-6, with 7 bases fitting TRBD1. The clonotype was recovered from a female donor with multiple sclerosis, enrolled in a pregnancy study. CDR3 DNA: TGCGCCAGCAGCCACGGGACAGTATCGAACTCCTATAATTCACCCCTCCACTTT. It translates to CASSHGTVSNSYNSPLHF.